The sample holds a few counts of the clone carrying this T cell receptor (beta chain). The target antigen is unknown. The data are from a study of metastatic and nonmetastatic thyroid tumors. Background on the study: The comparison covered peripheral blood and tumor or nodule tissue in malignant and benign thyroid patients.

As handled by the study authors: A distant-metastasis classifier for papillary thyroid cancer was built using CDR3 differences across clinicopathological groups. TCRdb re-analyzed the PCR reads through MiXCR. TCRdb's processing, not the authors' own work, is the source of the V and J calls. The top ten clones hold 2.5% to 3% of a sample with tens of thousands of clones, approximately 19% of them seen once. CDR1 SGHVS and CDR2 FQNEAQ come from the germline V gene. The CDR3 sequence is 14 residues long. V lost 4 bases, J lost 7 bases, and 14 bases lay in between. All patients reached thyroid surgery having received no treatment beforehand. Study observations and caveats: Patients with malignant thyroid tumors reportedly had significantly higher TCR beta diversity than those with benign nodules, in blood and tumor.

The gene calls are TRBV7-8 and TRBJ2-1; no firm D call. This receptor was obtained from a female donor with papillary thyroid cancer or a benign thyroid nodule (not recorded which). Some clones in this sample may be carry-over from other donors' samples. The sequencing sample was made of blood. The CDR3 DNA reads as TGTGCCAGCAGCTCAACAGTGGTAGGAAATGAGCAGTTCTTC. Translating it yields CASSSTVVGNEQFF.